This TCR beta chain derives from a study of CD8 T cells in ankylosing spondylitis. The sample holds many counts of this clonotype. TCRdb recomputed calls from the 5' RACE reads with MiXCR, one row per CDR3 protein. The sample holds about 160,000 distinct CDR3 sequences, around 17% seen once. This CDR3 spans 13 amino acids. Trimming took off 2 bases at V and 2 bases at J, with 4 bases between the two ends. The sequence was obtained from a male donor with ankylosing spondylitis or in good health (not recorded which). The genes are TRBV12-3 or TRBV12-4 and TRBJ2-1; the D is unclear. Material: blood, either unsorted or a sorted T cell fraction (not recorded which). Here the CDR3 reads CASSLLTYNEQFF. DNA for the CDR3: TGTGCCAGCAGTTTATTGACCTACAATGAGCAGTTCTTC.